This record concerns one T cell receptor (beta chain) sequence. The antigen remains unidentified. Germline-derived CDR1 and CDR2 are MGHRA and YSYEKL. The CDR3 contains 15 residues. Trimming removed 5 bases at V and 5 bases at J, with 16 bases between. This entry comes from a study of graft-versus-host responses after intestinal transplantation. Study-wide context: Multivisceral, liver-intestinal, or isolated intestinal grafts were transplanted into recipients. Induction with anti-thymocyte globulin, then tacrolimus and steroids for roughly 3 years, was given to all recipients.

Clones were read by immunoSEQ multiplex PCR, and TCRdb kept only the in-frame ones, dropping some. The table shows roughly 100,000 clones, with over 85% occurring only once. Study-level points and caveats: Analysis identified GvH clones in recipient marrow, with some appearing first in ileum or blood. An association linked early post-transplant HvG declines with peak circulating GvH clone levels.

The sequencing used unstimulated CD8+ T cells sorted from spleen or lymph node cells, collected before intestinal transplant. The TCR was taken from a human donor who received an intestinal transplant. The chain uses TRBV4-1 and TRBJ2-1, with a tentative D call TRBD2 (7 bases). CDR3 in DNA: TGCGCCAGCAGCGCTTGGGGAGGGGGACACAATGAGCAGTTCTTC. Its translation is CASSAWGGGHNEQFF.